The rows below give T cell receptor beta chains drawn from one sample of a study of STAT5B mutations in CD4+ large granular lymphocyte leukemia. Assay: immunoSEQ multiplex PCR; the TCRdb copy retains only in-frame clones and omits some. The sample includes around 30,000 clones, 74% seen only once; the top ten take roughly 0.31%. Input material: CD4+ T cells from blood buffy coats. The source of these receptors is a human donor in good health. Each CDR3 is given with its conserved first and last residue. The order of the fields is J gene, clone size, D gene, V gene, CDR3 length, CDR3 protein, CDR3 DNA. The D gene is left open where the match is weak. A clone size is listed for some rows: how often the clone was seen (once, few, many), or a class if it is expanded.

j_call: TRBJ1-2; clone_size: .; d_call: TRBD1; v_call: TRBV6-5; cdr3_length: 15; cdr3_aa: CASSYGLRQGSGYTF; cdr3_nt: TGTGCCAGCAGTTACGGACTTAGACAGGGAAGCGGCTACACCTTC
j_call: TRBJ1-3; clone_size: .; d_call: .; v_call: TRBV2; cdr3_length: 14; cdr3_aa: CASRTGGRQNTIYF; cdr3_nt: TGTGCCAGCAGAACCGGGGGACGCCAAAACACCATATATTTT
j_call: TRBJ2-3; clone_size: .; d_call: TRBD2; v_call: TRBV4-3; cdr3_length: 16; cdr3_aa: CASSQESGGSGRVQYF; cdr3_nt: TGCGCCAGCAGCCAAGAAAGCGGCGGTAGCGGGAGGGTGCAGTATTTT
j_call: TRBJ2-1; clone_size: once; d_call: TRBD2; v_call: TRBV29-1; cdr3_length: 16; cdr3_aa: CSVRVAGDSSYNEQFF; cdr3_nt: TGCAGCGTCCGCGTAGCGGGGGACTCCTCCTACAATGAGCAGTTCTTC
j_call: TRBJ2-5; clone_size: .; d_call: TRBD1; v_call: TRBV30; cdr3_length: 14; cdr3_aa: CAWSVGQGTTEQYF; cdr3_nt: TGTGCCTGGAGTGTAGGACAGGGGACTACGGAGCAGTACTTC
j_call: TRBJ2-1; clone_size: .; d_call: .; v_call: TRBV15; cdr3_length: 13; cdr3_aa: CATSRDRYNEQFF; cdr3_nt: TGTGCCACCAGCAGAGATCGCTACAATGAGCAGTTCTTC
j_call: TRBJ2-2; clone_size: few; d_call: .; v_call: TRBV18; cdr3_length: 11; cdr3_aa: CASSPTGELFF; cdr3_nt: TGTGCCAGCTCACCAACCGGGGAGCTGTTTTTT
j_call: TRBJ2-2; clone_size: once; d_call: .; v_call: TRBV18; cdr3_length: 14; cdr3_aa: CASSAVTNTGELFF; cdr3_nt: TGTGCCAGCTCAGCTGTAACGAACACCGGGGAGCTGTTTTTT
j_call: TRBJ2-5; clone_size: once; d_call: .; v_call: TRBV7-3; cdr3_length: 15; cdr3_aa: CASSLAGSPGETQYF; cdr3_nt: TGTGCCAGCAGCTTGGCGGGCAGTCCCGGAGAGACCCAGTACTTC
j_call: TRBJ1-1; clone_size: few; d_call: .; v_call: TRBV25-1; cdr3_length: 13; cdr3_aa: CASSERGNTEAFF; cdr3_nt: TGTGCCAGCAGTGAAAGGGGGAACACTGAAGCTTTCTTT
j_call: TRBJ2-2; clone_size: .; d_call: .; v_call: TRBV5-6; cdr3_length: 15; cdr3_aa: CASSLVTGRAGELFF; cdr3_nt: TGTGCCAGCAGCTTGGTGACAGGGAGGGCCGGGGAGCTGTTTTTT
j_call: TRBJ2-1; clone_size: .; d_call: .; v_call: TRBV20-1; cdr3_length: 10; cdr3_aa: CSARGIEQFF; cdr3_nt: TGCAGTGCTAGAGGGATTGAGCAGTTCTTC
j_call: TRBJ2-7; clone_size: few; d_call: .; v_call: TRBV18; cdr3_length: 13; cdr3_aa: CASSSTGIYEQYF; cdr3_nt: TGTGCCAGCTCATCCACAGGGATCTACGAGCAGTACTTC
j_call: TRBJ2-7; clone_size: .; d_call: TRBD2; v_call: TRBV7-6; cdr3_length: 17; cdr3_aa: CASSSWGLAGTHYEQYF; cdr3_nt: TGTGCCAGCAGCTCCTGGGGACTAGCGGGAACCCACTACGAGCAGTACTTC
j_call: TRBJ2-5; clone_size: .; d_call: .; v_call: TRBV2; cdr3_length: 15; cdr3_aa: CASRKNRGTQETQYF; cdr3_nt: TGTGCCAGCAGAAAGAACAGAGGAACTCAAGAGACCCAGTACTTC
j_call: TRBJ1-2; clone_size: few; d_call: TRBD1; v_call: TRBV5-1; cdr3_length: 16; cdr3_aa: CASSLRVGTGNYGYTF; cdr3_nt: TGCGCCAGCAGCTTGAGGGTGGGGACAGGAAACTATGGCTACACCTTC
j_call: TRBJ1-2; clone_size: few; d_call: TRBD1; v_call: TRBV2; cdr3_length: 11; cdr3_aa: CASRTGYSYTF; cdr3_nt: TGTGCCAGCAGGACAGGGTATAGCTACACCTTC
j_call: TRBJ1-6; clone_size: few; d_call: TRBD1; v_call: TRBV5-4; cdr3_length: 15; cdr3_aa: CASSSGQRYNSPLHF; cdr3_nt: TGTGCCAGCAGCTCGGGACAGAGATATAATTCACCCCTCCACTTT
j_call: TRBJ2-1; clone_size: .; d_call: TRBD2; v_call: TRBV5-4; cdr3_length: 16; cdr3_aa: CASSTNSGDSYNEQFF; cdr3_nt: TGTGCCAGCAGCACAAACAGCGGGGACTCCTACAATGAGCAGTTCTTC
j_call: TRBJ2-5; clone_size: once; d_call: .; v_call: TRBV5-5; cdr3_length: 15; cdr3_aa: CASSLGVGSQETQYF; cdr3_nt: TGTGCCAGCAGCTTGGGGGTGGGATCCCAAGAGACCCAGTACTTC
j_call: TRBJ1-4; clone_size: .; d_call: .; v_call: TRBV4-1; cdr3_length: 12; cdr3_aa: CASSQVYEKLFF; cdr3_nt: TGCGCCAGCAGCCAGGTTTATGAAAAACTGTTTTTT
j_call: TRBJ1-2; clone_size: .; d_call: .; v_call: TRBV11-2; cdr3_length: 15; cdr3_aa: CASSFGASTNYGYTF; cdr3_nt: TGTGCCAGCAGCTTTGGGGCATCTACTAACTATGGCTACACCTTC
j_call: TRBJ2-2; clone_size: .; d_call: .; v_call: TRBV5-6; cdr3_length: 17; cdr3_aa: CASSRPYRVRKSGELFF; cdr3_nt: TGTGCCAGCAGCCGACCCTACAGGGTTAGGAAGTCCGGGGAGCTGTTTTTT
j_call: TRBJ2-2; clone_size: .; d_call: .; v_call: TRBV5-5; cdr3_length: 12; cdr3_aa: CASSSGTGELFF; cdr3_nt: TGTGCCAGCAGCTCCGGAACCGGGGAGCTGTTTTTT
j_call: TRBJ2-7; clone_size: .; d_call: .; v_call: TRBV15; cdr3_length: 15; cdr3_aa: CATSRDRSETYEQYF; cdr3_nt: TGTGCCACCAGCAGAGATCGGTCAGAGACCTACGAGCAGTACTTC
j_call: TRBJ2-2; clone_size: .; d_call: .; v_call: TRBV10-3; cdr3_length: 14; cdr3_aa: CAISEPTGFGELFF; cdr3_nt: TGTGCCATCAGTGAGCCGACGGGGTTCGGGGAGCTGTTTTTT
j_call: TRBJ1-2; clone_size: .; d_call: .; v_call: TRBV5-6; cdr3_length: 13; cdr3_aa: CASSAGLNYGYTF; cdr3_nt: TGTGCCAGCAGCGCGGGACTGAACTATGGCTACACCTTC
j_call: TRBJ1-2; clone_size: few; d_call: TRBD1; v_call: TRBV30; cdr3_length: 14; cdr3_aa: CAWSVHRTGNGYTF; cdr3_nt: TGTGCCTGGAGTGTACACAGGACAGGCAATGGCTACACCTTC
j_call: TRBJ1-5; clone_size: .; d_call: TRBD1; v_call: TRBV5-1; cdr3_length: 14; cdr3_aa: CASSPGQGLQPQHF; cdr3_nt: TGCGCCAGCAGCCCTGGACAGGGCCTTCAGCCCCAGCATTTT
j_call: TRBJ1-5; clone_size: .; d_call: TRBD1; v_call: TRBV5-1; cdr3_length: 15; cdr3_aa: CASSLGDRVGQPQHF; cdr3_nt: TGCGCCAGCAGCTTGGGGGACAGGGTGGGTCAGCCCCAGCATTTT
j_call: TRBJ2-4; clone_size: .; d_call: .; v_call: TRBV7-2; cdr3_length: 14; cdr3_aa: CASSLRGGGNIQYF; cdr3_nt: TGTGCCAGCAGCTTACGGGGAGGGGGGAACATTCAGTACTTC
j_call: TRBJ1-4; clone_size: .; d_call: TRBD1; v_call: TRBV27; cdr3_length: 16; cdr3_aa: CASSSLSTGGIEKLFF; cdr3_nt: TGTGCCAGCAGTTCCTTATCGACAGGGGGCATCGAAAAACTGTTTTTT
j_call: TRBJ2-1; clone_size: once; d_call: TRBD1; v_call: TRBV7-9; cdr3_length: 14; cdr3_aa: CASSLDRVNSRQFF; cdr3_nt: TGTGCCAGCAGCTTGGACAGGGTCAATTCAAGGCAGTTCTTC
j_call: TRBJ1-4; clone_size: once; d_call: .; v_call: TRBV4-1; cdr3_length: 13; cdr3_aa: CASSLRVREKLFF; cdr3_nt: TGCGCCAGCAGCCTTAGGGTCCGTGAAAAACTGTTTTTT
j_call: TRBJ2-3; clone_size: .; d_call: .; v_call: TRBV29-1; cdr3_length: 14; cdr3_aa: CSVERGGPTDTQYF; cdr3_nt: TGCAGCGTTGAAAGGGGGGGCCCTACAGATACGCAGTATTTT
j_call: TRBJ1-4; clone_size: few; d_call: TRBD1; v_call: TRBV7-2; cdr3_length: 14; cdr3_aa: CASSLGQGGEKLFF; cdr3_nt: TGTGCCAGCAGCTTAGGACAGGGCGGTGAAAAACTGTTTTTT
j_call: TRBJ1-5; clone_size: .; d_call: .; v_call: TRBV6-6; cdr3_length: 13; cdr3_aa: CASSSSLGQPQHF; cdr3_nt: TGTGCCAGCAGTTCCTCCTTGGGTCAGCCCCAGCATTTT
j_call: TRBJ1-1; clone_size: few; d_call: .; v_call: TRBV7-2; cdr3_length: 14; cdr3_aa: CASVRLREDTEAFF; cdr3_nt: TGTGCCAGCGTCCGACTTCGGGAGGACACTGAAGCTTTCTTT
j_call: TRBJ2-1; clone_size: .; d_call: .; v_call: TRBV21-1; cdr3_length: 16; cdr3_aa: CASSKDRGQSYNEQFF; cdr3_nt: TGTGCCAGCAGCAAAGATAGGGGACAGTCGTACAATGAGCAGTTCTTC
j_call: TRBJ1-4; clone_size: .; d_call: .; v_call: TRBV5-5; cdr3_length: 14; cdr3_aa: CASRRGATNEKLFF; cdr3_nt: TGTGCCAGCCGGAGAGGTGCAACTAATGAAAAACTGTTTTTT
j_call: TRBJ1-1; clone_size: few; d_call: .; v_call: TRBV7-3; cdr3_length: 13; cdr3_aa: CASSFLPESEAFF; cdr3_nt: TGTGCCAGCAGCTTCCTTCCCGAGTCTGAAGCTTTCTTT
j_call: TRBJ1-2; clone_size: few; d_call: .; v_call: TRBV2; cdr3_length: 15; cdr3_aa: CASSERTLVLYGYTF; cdr3_nt: TGTGCCAGCAGTGAAAGGACCCTGGTACTCTATGGCTACACCTTC
j_call: TRBJ2-1; clone_size: .; d_call: .; v_call: TRBV11-3; cdr3_length: 16; cdr3_aa: CASSRAGPRDVNEQFF; cdr3_nt: TGTGCCAGCAGCCGCGCGGGTCCTAGGGACGTCAATGAGCAGTTCTTC
j_call: TRBJ2-2; clone_size: .; d_call: .; v_call: TRBV7-9; cdr3_length: 14; cdr3_aa: CASSLDSWAGELFF; cdr3_nt: TGTGCCAGCAGCTTAGACAGTTGGGCCGGGGAGCTGTTTTTT
j_call: TRBJ2-2; clone_size: .; d_call: .; v_call: TRBV5-1; cdr3_length: 13; cdr3_aa: CASSPLYTGELFF; cdr3_nt: TGCGCCAGCAGCCCCCTATACACCGGGGAGCTGTTTTTT
j_call: TRBJ2-1; clone_size: once; d_call: TRBD2; v_call: TRBV7-3; cdr3_length: 17; cdr3_aa: CASSSRDSGLAGDEQFF; cdr3_nt: TGTGCCAGCAGCTCCCGGGACTCCGGACTAGCGGGAGATGAGCAGTTCTTC
j_call: TRBJ1-5; clone_size: .; d_call: .; v_call: TRBV11-1; cdr3_length: 13; cdr3_aa: CASSLNRGQPQHF; cdr3_nt: TGTGCCAGCAGCTTGAATAGGGGGCAGCCCCAGCATTTT
j_call: TRBJ2-6; clone_size: once; d_call: .; v_call: TRBV27; cdr3_length: 13; cdr3_aa: CASSFRGANVLTF; cdr3_nt: TGTGCCAGCAGTTTCCGTGGGGCCAACGTCCTGACTTTC
j_call: TRBJ1-1; clone_size: .; d_call: .; v_call: TRBV29-1; cdr3_length: 11; cdr3_aa: CSVVGFPEAFF; cdr3_nt: TGCAGCGTTGTCGGGTTCCCTGAAGCTTTCTTT
j_call: TRBJ1-1; clone_size: .; d_call: .; v_call: TRBV5-1; cdr3_length: 14; cdr3_aa: CASSFGGARTEAFF; cdr3_nt: TGCGCCAGCAGCTTTGGGGGGGCCCGAACTGAAGCTTTCTTT